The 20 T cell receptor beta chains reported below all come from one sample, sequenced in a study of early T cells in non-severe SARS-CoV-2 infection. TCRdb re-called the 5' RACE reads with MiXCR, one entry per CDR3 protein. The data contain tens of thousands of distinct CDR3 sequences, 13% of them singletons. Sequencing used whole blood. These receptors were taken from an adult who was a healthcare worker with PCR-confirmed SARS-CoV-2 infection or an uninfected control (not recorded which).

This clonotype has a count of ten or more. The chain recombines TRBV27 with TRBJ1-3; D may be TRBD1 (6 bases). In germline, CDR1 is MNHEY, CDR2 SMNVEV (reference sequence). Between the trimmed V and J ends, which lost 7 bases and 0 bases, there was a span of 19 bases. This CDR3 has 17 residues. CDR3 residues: CASNKLTGRISGNTIYF. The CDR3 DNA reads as TGTGCCAGCAACAAACTGACAGGCAGGATCTCTGGAAACACCATATATTTT.

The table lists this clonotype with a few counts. The CDR3 protein is CSAKSPGTSGKTYEQYF. As DNA, the CDR3 is TGCAGTGCTAAAAGTCCCGGGACTAGCGGGAAAACCTACGAGCAGTACTTC. The rearrangement uses TRBV20-1 and TRBJ2-7; 13 bases align to TRBD2. V shed 4 bases and J 2 bases; nucleotides not matched to a gene: 11. The CDR3 contains 17 residues. Germline CDR1 DFQATT, CDR2 SNEGSKA (reference sequence).

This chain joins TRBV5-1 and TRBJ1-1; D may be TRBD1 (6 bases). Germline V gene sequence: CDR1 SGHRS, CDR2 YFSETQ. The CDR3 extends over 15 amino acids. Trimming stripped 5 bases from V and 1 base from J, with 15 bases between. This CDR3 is CASRSDVGANTEAFF. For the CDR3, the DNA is TGCGCCAGCAGATCGGACGTGGGGGCGAACACTGAAGCTTTCTTT.

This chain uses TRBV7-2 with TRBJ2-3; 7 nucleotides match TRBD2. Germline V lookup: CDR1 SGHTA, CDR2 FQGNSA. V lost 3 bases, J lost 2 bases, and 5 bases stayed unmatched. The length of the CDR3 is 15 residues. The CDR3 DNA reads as TGTGCCAGCAGCTTCCCAGCGGGATACACAGATACGCAGTATTTT. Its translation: CASSFPAGYTDTQYF. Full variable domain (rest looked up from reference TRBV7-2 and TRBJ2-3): GAGVSQSPSNKVTEKGKDVELRCDPISGHTALYWYRQSLGQGLEFLIYFQGNSAPDKSGLPSDRFSAERTGGSVSTLTIQRTQQEDSAVYLCASSFPAGYTDTQYFGPGTRLTVL.

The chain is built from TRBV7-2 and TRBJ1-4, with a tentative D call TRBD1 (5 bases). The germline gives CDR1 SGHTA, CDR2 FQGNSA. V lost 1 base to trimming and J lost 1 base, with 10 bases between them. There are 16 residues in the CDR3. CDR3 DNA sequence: TGTGCCAGCAGCTTAGTAGGGGCTAGAACTAATGAAAAACTGTTTTTT. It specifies CASSLVGARTNEKLFF.

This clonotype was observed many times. The DNA for the CDR3 is TGTGCCAGCAGCCAAGCCTCCCCGGGTGCGCCGGATCGGTTCTTC. Translation gives CASSQASPGAPDRFF. This rearrangement joins TRBV11-2 to TRBJ2-1; unclear D gene. Per germline, CDR1 SGHAT and CDR2 FQNNGV. V gave up 5 bases and J gave up 15 bases, with 26 bases separating them. This CDR3 has 15 amino acids.

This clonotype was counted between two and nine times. CDR3 residues: CSVGTGESSSPLHF. The CDR3 region has the DNA TGCAGCGTTGGGACAGGGGAGTCCAGTTCACCCCTCCACTTT. The rearrangement uses TRBV29-1 and TRBJ1-6, with 9 bases that match TRBD1. Germline V gene lookup returns CDR1 SQVTM and CDR2 ANQGSEA. The CDR3 is 14 residues long. V dropped 4 bases and J dropped 9; count of bases not matched to a gene: 7.

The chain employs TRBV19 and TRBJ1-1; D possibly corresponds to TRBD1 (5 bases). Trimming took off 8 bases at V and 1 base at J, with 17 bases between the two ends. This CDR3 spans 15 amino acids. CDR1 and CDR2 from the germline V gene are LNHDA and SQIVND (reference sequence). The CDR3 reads CASFGRDARNTEAFF. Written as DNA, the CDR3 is TGTGCCAGTTTCGGCCGGGACGCCCGGAACACTGAAGCTTTCTTT.

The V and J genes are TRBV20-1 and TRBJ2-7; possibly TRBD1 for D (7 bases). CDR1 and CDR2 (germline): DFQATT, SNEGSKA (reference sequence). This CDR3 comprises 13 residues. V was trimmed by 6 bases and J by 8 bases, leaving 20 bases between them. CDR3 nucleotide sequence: TGCAGTGCGCGGGACAGATCCGAGCTCAAGCAGTACTTC. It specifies CSARDRSELKQYF.

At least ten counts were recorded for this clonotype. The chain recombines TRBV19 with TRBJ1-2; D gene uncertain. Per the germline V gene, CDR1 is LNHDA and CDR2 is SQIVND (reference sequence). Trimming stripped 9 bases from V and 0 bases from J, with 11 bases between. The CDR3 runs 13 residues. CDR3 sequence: CASLPATNYGYTF. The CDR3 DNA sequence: TGTGCCAGCCTTCCCGCTACTAACTATGGCTACACCTTC.

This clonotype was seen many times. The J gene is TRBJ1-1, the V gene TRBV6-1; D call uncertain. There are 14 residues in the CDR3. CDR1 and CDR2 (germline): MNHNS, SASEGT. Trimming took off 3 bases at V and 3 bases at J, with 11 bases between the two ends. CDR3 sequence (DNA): TGTGCCAGCAGTGACTTTGCCCCCGACACTGAAGCTTTCTTT. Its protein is CASSDFAPDTEAFF.

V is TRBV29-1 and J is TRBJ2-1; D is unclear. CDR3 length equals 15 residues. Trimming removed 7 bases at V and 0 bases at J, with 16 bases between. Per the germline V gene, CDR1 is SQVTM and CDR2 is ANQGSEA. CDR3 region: CSARPRVSSYNEQFF. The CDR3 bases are TGCAGCGCACGGCCAAGGGTCAGCTCCTACAATGAGCAGTTCTTC.

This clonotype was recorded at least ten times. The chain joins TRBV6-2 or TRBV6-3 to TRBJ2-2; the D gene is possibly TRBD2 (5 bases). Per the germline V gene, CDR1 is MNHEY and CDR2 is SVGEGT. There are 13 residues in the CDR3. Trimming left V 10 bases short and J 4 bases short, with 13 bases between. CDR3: CATRGTSTGELFF. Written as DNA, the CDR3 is TGTGCCACCAGAGGCACTAGCACCGGGGAGCTGTTTTTT.

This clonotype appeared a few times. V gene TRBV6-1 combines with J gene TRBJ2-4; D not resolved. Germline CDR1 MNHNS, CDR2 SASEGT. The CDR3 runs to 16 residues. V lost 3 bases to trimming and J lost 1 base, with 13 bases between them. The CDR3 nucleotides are TGTGCCAGCAGTGAGCGGCAACTCTTTGCCAAAAACATTCAGTACTTC. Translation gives CASSERQLFAKNIQYF.

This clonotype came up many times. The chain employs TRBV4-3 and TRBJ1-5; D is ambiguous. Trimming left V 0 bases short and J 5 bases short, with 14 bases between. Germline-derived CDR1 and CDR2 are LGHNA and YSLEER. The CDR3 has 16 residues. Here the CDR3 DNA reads TGCGCCAGCAGCCAAGATGCGGTCCTGGGTCATCAGCCCCAGCATTTT. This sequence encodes CASSQDAVLGHQPQHF.

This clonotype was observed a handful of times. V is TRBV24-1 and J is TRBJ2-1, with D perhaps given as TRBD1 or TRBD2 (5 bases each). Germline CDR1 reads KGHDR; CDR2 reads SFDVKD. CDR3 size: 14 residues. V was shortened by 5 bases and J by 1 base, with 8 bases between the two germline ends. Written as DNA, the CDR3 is TGTGCCACCAGTGGTGGGGGTTCCTACAATGAGCAGTTCTTC. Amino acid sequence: CATSGGGSYNEQFF.

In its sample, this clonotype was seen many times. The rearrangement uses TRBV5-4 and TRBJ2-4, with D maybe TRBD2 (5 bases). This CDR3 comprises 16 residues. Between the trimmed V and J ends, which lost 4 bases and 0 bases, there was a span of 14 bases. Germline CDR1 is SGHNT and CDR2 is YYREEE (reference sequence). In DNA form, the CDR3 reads TGTGCCAGCAGCCCCCGGGAACCCGAAGCCAAAAACATTCAGTACTTC. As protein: CASSPREPEAKNIQYF.

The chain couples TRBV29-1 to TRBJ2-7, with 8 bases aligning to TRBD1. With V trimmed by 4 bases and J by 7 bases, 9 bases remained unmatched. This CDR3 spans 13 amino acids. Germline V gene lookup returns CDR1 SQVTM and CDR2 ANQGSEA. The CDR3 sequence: CSVVQGDSSEQYF. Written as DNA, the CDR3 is TGCAGCGTTGTACAGGGGGATTCGTCTGAGCAGTACTTC.

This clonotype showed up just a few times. The CDR3 here is CSAGTGSREQYF. In nucleotides, the CDR3 is TGCAGCGCCGGGACAGGGTCTCGGGAGCAGTACTTC. The rearrangement uses TRBV29-1 and TRBJ2-7; 9 positions agree with TRBD1. V was clipped by 7 bases and J by 7 bases; unmatched bases: 8. Germline V gene lookup returns CDR1 SQVTM and CDR2 ANQGSEA. This CDR3 has 12 amino acids.

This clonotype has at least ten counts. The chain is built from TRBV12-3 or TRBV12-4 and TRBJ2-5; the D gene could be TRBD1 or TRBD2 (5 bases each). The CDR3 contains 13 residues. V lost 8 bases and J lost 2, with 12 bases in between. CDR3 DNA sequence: TGTGCCAGCGGGGGAGACTTACAAGAGACCCAGTACTTC. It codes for CASGGDLQETQYF.